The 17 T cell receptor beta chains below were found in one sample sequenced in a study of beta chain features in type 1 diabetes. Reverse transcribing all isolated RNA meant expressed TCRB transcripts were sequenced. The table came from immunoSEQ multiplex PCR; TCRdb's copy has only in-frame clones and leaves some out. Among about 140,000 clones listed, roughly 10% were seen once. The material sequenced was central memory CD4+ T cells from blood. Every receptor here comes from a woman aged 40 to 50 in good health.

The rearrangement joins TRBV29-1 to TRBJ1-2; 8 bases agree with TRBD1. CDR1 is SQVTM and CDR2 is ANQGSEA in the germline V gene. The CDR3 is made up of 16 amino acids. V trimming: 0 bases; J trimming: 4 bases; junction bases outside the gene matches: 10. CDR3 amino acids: CSVEESGGAGLYGYTF. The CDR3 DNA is TGCAGCGTTGAAGAATCAGGGGGCGCGGGCCTCTATGGCTACACCTTC. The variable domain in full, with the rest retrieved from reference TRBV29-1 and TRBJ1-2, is SAVISQKPSRDICQRGTSLTIQCQVDSQVTMMFWYRQQPGQSLTLIATANQGSEATYESGFVIDKFPISRPNLTFSTLTVSNMSPEDSSIYLCSVEESGGAGLYGYTFGSGTRLTVV.

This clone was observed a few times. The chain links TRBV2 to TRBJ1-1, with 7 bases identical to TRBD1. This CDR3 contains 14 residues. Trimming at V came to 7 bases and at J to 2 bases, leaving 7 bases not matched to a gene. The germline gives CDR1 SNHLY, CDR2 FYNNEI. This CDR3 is CASNRQGGNTEAFF. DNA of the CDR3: TGTGCCAGCAACCGACAGGGAGGTAACACTGAAGCTTTCTTT.

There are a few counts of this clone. CDR3 sequence (DNA): TGTGCCAGCTCACCACCACAGGGAGCTGTCACTGAAGCTTTCTTT. It yields the protein CASSPPQGAVTEAFF. The rearrangement joins TRBV18 to TRBJ1-1, with D perhaps matching TRBD1 (6 bases). Trimming took off 0 bases at V and 4 bases at J, with 12 bases between the two ends. The CDR3 has 15 residues. Germline V gene sequence: CDR1 KGHSH, CDR2 LQKENI. Together with reference TRBV18 and TRBJ1-1, the CDR3 gives the full variable domain: NAGVMQNPRHLVRRRGQEARLRCSPMKGHSHVYWYRQLPEEGLKFMVYLQKENIIDESGMPKERFSAEFPKEGPSILRIQQVVRGDSAAYFCASSPPQGAVTEAFFGQGTRLTVV.

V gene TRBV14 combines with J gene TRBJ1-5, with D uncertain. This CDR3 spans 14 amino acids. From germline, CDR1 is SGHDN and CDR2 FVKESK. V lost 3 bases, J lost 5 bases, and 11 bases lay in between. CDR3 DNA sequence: TGTGCCAGCAGCCAGAGCGGGATCGATCAGCCCCAGCATTTT. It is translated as CASSQSGIDQPQHF.

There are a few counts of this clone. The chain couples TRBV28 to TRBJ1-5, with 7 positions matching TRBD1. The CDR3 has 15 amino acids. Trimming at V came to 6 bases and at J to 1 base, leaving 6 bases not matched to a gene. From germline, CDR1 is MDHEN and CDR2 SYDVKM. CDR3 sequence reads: CASSNDRVSNQPQHF. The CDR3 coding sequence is TGTGCCAGCAGCAACGACAGGGTGAGCAATCAGCCCCAGCATTTT.

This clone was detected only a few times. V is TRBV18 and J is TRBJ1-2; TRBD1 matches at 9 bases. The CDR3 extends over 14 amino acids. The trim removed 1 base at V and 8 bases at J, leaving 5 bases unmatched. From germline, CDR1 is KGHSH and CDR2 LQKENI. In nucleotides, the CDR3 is TGTGCCAGCTCACCACTGGGACAGGGAGAGGGCTACACCTTC. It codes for CASSPLGQGEGYTF.

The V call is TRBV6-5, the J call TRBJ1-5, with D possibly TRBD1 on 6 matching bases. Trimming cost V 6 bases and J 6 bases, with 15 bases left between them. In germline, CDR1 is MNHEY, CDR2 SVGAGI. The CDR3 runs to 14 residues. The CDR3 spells CASRSTGMGQPQHF. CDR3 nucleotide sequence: TGTGCCAGCAGATCCACAGGGATGGGTCAGCCCCAGCATTTT.

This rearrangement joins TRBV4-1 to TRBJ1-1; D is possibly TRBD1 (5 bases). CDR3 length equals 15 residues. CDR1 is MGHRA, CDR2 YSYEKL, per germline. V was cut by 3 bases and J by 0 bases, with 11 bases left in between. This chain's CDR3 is CASSHRVSMNTEAFF. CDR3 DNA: TGCGCCAGCAGCCACAGGGTCTCGATGAACACTGAAGCTTTCTTT.

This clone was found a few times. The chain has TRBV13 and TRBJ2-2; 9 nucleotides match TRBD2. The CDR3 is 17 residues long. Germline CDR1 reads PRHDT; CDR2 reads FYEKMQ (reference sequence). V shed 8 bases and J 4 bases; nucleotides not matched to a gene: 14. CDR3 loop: CASGNLLGLAGTGELFF. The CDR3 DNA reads TGTGCCAGCGGTAACCTGCTGGGACTAGCTGGCACCGGGGAGCTGTTTTTT.

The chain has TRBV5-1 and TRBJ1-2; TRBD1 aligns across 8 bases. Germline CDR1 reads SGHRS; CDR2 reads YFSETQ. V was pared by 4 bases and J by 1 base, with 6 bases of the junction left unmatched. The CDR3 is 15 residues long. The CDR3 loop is CASSQRTGYNYGYTF. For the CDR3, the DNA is TGCGCCAGCAGCCAGCGGACAGGGTATAACTATGGCTACACCTTC.

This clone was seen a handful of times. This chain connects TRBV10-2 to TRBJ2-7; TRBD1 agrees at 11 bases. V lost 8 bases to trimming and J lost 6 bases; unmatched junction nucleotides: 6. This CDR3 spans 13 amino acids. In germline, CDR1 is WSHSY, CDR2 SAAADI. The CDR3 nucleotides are TGCGCCAGCCAAGGACAGGGGGCGGGCGAGCAGTACTTC. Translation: CASQGQGAGEQYF.

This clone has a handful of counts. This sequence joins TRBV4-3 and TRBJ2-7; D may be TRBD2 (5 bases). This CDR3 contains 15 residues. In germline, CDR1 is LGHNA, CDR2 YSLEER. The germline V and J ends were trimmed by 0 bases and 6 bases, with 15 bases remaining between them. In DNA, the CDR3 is TGCGCCAGCAGCCAAGACGGGGAACCCGAGTCCGAGCAGTACTTC. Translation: CASSQDGEPESEQYF.

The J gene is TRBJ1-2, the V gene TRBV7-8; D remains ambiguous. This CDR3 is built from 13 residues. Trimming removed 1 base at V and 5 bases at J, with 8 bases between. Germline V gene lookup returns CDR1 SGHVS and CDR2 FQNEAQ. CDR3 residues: CASSLDRFYGYTF. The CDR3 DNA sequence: TGTGCCAGCAGCTTAGACAGATTTTATGGCTACACCTTC.

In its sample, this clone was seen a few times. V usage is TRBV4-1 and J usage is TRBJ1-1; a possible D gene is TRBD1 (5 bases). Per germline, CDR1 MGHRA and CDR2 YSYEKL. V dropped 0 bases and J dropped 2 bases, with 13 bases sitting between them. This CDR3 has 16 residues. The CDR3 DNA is TGCGCCAGCAGCCAAGATCCCGGGGGGGGAAACACTGAAGCTTTCTTT. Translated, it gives CASSQDPGGGNTEAFF.

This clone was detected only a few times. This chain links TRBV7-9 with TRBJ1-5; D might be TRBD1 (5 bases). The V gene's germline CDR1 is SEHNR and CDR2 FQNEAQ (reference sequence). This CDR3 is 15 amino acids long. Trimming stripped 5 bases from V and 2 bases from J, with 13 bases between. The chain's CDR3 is CASSPVGGRNQPQHF. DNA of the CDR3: TGTGCCAGCAGCCCCGTCGGGGGTCGCAATCAGCCCCAGCATTTT. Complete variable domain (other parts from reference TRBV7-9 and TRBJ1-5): DTGVSQNPRHKITKRGQNVTFRCDPISEHNRLYWYRQTLGQGPEFLTYFQNEAQLEKSRLLSDRFSAERPKGSFSTLEIQRTEQGDSAMYLCASSPVGGRNQPQHFGDGTRLSIL.

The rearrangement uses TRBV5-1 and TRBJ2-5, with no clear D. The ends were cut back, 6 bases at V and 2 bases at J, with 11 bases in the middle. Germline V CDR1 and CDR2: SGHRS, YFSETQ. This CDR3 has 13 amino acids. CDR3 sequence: CASTTAGQETQYF. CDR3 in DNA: TGCGCCAGCACGACTGCCGGGCAAGAGACCCAGTACTTC.

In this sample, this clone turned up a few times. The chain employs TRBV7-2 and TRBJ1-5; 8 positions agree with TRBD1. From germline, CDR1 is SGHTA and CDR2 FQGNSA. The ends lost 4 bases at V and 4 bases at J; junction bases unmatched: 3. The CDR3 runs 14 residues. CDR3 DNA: TGTGCCAGCAGCTCGACAGGGGCGAATCAGCCCCAGCATTTT. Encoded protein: CASSSTGANQPQHF.